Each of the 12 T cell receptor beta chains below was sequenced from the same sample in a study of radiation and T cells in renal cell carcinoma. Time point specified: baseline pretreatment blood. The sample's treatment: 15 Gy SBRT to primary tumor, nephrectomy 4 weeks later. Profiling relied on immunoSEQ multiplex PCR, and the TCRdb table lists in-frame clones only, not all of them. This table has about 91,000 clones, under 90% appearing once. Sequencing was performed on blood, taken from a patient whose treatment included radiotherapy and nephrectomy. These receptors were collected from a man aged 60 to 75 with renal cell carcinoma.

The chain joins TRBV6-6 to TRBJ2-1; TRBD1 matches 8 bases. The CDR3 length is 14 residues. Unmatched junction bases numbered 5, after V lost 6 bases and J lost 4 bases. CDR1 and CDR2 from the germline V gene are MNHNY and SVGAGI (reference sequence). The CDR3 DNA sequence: TGTGCCAGCAGCCCGGGACAGGATTACAATGAGCAGTTCTTC. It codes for CASSPGQDYNEQFF.

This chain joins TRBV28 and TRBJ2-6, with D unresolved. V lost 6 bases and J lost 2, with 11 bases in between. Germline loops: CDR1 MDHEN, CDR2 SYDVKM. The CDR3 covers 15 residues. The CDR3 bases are TGTGCCAGCAGCTGGGTCAACGCTGGGGCCAACGTCCTGACTTTC. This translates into CASSWVNAGANVLTF.

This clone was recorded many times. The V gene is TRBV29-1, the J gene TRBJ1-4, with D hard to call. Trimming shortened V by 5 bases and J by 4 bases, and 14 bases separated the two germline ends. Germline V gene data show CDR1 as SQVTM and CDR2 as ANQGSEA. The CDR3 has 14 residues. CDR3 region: CSVKSPGYNEKLFF. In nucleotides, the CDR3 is TGCAGCGTTAAAAGTCCAGGCTATAATGAAAAACTGTTTTTT.

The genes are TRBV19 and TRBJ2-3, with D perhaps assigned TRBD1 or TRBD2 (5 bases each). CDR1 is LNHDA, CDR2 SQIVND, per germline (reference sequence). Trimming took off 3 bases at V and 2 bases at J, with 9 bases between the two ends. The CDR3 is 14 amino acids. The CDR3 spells CASSIGTFTDTQYF. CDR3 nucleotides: TGTGCCAGTAGTATTGGGACCTTCACAGATACGCAGTATTTT.

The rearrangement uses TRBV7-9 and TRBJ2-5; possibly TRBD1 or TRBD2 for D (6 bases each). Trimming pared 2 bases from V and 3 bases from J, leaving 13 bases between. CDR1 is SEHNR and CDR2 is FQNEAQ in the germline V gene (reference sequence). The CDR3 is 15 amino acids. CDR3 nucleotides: TGTGCCAGCAGCTTAAGGGGGGCAGGCGAAGAGACCCAGTACTTC. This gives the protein CASSLRGAGEETQYF.

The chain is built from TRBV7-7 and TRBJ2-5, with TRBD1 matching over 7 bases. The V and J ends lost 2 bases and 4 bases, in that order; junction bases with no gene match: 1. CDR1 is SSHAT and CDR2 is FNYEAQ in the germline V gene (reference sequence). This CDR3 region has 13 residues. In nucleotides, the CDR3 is TGTGCCAGCAGCTTACGACAGGGAGAGACCCAGTACTTC. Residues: CASSLRQGETQYF.

In DNA form, the CDR3 reads TGTGCCAGCTCACCCGGTGGAAACACCATATATTTT. Translated, it gives CASSPGGNTIYF. V is TRBV18 and J is TRBJ1-3; D is ambiguous. Per germline, CDR1 KGHSH and CDR2 LQKENI. V was pared by 3 bases and J by 3 bases, with 3 bases between. This CDR3 is 12 amino acids long.

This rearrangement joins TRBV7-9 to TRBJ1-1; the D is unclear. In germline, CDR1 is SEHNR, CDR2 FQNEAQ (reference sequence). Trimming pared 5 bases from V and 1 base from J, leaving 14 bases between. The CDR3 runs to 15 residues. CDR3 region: CASSLTWSTNTEAFF. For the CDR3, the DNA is TGTGCCAGCAGCCTAACCTGGAGCACGAACACTGAAGCTTTCTTT.

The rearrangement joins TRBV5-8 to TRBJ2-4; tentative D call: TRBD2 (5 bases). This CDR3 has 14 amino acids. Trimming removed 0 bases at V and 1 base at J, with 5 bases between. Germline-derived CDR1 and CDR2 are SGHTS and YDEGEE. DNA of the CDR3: TGTGCCAGCAGCTTGGCGGGGGCCAAAAACATTCAGTACTTC. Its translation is CASSLAGAKNIQYF.

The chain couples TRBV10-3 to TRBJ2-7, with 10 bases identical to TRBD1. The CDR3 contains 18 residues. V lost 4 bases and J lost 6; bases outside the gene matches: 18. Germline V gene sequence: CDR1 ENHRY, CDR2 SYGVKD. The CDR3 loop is CAISANVLGQGDTIEQYF. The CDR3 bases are TGTGCCATCAGTGCCAACGTACTCGGACAGGGGGATACGATCGAGCAGTACTTC.

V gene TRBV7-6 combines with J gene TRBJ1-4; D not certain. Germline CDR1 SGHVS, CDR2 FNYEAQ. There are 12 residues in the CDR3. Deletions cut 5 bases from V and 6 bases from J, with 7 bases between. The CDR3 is CASSLPDEKLFF. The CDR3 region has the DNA TGTGCCAGCAGCCTCCCGGATGAAAAACTGTTTTTT.

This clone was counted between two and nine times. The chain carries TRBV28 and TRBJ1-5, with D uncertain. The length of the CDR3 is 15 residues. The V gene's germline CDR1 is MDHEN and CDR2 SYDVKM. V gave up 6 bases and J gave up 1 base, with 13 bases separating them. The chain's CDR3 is CASSPSGPSNQPQHF. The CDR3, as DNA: TGTGCCAGCAGCCCCAGTGGGCCGAGCAATCAGCCCCAGCATTTT.